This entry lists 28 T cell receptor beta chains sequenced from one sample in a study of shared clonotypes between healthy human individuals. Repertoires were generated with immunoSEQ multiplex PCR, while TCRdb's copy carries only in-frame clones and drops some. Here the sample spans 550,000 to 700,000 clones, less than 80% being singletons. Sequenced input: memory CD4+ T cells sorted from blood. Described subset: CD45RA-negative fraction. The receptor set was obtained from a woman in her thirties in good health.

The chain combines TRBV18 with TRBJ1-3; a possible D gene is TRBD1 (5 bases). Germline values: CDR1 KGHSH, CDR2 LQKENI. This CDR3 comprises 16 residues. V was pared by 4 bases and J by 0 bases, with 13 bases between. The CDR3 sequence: CASSRTPGTSGNTIYF. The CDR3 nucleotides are TGTGCCAGCTCACGTACCCCCGGGACCTCTGGAAACACCATATATTTT. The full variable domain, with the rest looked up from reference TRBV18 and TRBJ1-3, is NAGVMQNPRHLVRRRGQEARLRCSPMKGHSHVYWYRQLPEEGLKFMVYLQKENIIDESGMPKERFSAEFPKEGPSILRIQQVVRGDSAAYFCASSRTPGTSGNTIYFGEGSWLTVV.

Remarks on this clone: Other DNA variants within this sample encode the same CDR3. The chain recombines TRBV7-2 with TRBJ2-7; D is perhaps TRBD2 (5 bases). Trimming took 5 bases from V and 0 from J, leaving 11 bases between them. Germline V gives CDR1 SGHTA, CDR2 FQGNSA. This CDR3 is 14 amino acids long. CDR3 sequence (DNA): TGTGCCAGCAGCATTCAACGGGACTCCTACGAGCAGTACTTC. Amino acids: CASSIQRDSYEQYF.

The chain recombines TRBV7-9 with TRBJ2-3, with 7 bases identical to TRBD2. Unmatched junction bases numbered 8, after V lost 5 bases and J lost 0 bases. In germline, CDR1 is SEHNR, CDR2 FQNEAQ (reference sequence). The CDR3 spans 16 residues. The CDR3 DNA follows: TGTGCCAGCAGCGTGTTCCTAGCGGTTAGCACAGATACGCAGTATTTT. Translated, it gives CASSVFLAVSTDTQYF.

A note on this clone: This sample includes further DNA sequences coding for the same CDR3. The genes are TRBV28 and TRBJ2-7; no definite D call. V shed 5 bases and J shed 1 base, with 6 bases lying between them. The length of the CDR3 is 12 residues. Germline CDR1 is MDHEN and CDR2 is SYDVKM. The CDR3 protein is CASSPPSYEQYF. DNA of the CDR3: TGTGCCAGCAGTCCCCCTTCCTACGAGCAGTACTTC.

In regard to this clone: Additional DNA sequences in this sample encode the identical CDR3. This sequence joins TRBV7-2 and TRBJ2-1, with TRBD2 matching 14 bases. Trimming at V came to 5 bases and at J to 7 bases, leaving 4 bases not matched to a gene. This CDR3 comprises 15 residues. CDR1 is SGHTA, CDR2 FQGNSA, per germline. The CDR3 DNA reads TGTGCCAGCAGCCCGGGACTAGCGGGAGTTAATGAGCAGTTCTTC. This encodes CASSPGLAGVNEQFF.

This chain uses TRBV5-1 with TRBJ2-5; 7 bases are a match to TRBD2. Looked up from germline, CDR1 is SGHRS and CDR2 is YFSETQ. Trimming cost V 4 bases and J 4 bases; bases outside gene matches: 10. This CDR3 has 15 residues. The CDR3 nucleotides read TGCGCCAGCAGCGAAAGCGGGACGAGGCTAGAGACCCAGTACTTC. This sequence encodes CASSESGTRLETQYF.

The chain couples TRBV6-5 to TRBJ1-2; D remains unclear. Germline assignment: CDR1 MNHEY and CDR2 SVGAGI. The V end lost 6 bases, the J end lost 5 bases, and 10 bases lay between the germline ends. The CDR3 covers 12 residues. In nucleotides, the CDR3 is TGTGCCAGCAGCTCAGGATTTTATGGCTACACCTTC. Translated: CASSSGFYGYTF.

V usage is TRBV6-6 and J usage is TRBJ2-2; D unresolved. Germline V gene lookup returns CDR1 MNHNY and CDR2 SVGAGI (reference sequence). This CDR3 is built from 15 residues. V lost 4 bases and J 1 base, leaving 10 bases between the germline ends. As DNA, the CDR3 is TGTGCCAGCAGTTTAAGGAGCGAGAACACCGGGGAGCTGTTTTTT. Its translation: CASSLRSENTGELFF.

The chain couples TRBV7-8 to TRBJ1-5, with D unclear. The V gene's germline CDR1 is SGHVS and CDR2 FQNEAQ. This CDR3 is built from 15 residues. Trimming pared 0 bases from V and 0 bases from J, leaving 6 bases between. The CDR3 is CASSLAYHSNQPQHF. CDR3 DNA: TGTGCCAGCAGCTTAGCTTACCATAGCAATCAGCCCCAGCATTTT.

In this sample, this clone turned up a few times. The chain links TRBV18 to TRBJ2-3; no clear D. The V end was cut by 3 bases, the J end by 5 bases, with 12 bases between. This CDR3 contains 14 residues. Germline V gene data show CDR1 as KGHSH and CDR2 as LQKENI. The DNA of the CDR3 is TGTGCCAGCTCACCGATCTATAACATAGATACGCAGTATTTT. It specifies CASSPIYNIDTQYF.

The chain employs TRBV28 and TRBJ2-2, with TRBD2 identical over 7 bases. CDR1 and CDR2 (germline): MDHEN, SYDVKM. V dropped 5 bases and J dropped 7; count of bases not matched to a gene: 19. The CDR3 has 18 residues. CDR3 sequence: CASSPRPLGGSRSGELFF. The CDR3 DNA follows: TGTGCCAGCAGTCCCCGGCCCCTGGGCGGGAGCCGGAGCGGGGAGCTGTTTTTT.

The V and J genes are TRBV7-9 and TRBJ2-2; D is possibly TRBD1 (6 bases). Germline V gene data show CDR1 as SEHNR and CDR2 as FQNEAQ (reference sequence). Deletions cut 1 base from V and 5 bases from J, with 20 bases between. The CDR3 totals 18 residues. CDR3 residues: CASSLVTYRVQFTGELFF. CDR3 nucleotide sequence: TGTGCCAGCAGCTTAGTGACCTACAGGGTACAGTTTACCGGGGAGCTGTTTTTT.

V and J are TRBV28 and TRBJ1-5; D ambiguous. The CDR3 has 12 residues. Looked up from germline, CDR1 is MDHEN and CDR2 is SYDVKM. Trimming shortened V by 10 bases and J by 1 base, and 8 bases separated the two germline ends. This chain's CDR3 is CAIGLSNQPQHF. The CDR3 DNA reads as TGTGCCATAGGATTAAGCAATCAGCCCCAGCATTTT.

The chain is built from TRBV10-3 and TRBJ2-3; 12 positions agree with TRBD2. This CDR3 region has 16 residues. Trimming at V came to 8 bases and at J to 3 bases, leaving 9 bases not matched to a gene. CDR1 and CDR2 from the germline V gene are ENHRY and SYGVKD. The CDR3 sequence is CAIRPASGRDTDTQYF. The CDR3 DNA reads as TGTGCCATCCGGCCGGCTAGCGGGAGGGATACAGATACGCAGTATTTT.

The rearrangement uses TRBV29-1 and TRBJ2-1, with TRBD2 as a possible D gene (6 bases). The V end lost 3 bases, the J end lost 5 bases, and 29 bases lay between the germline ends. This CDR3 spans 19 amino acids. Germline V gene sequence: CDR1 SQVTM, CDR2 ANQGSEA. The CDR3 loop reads CSVDPGTGLFGWENNEQFF. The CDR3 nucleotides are TGCAGCGTTGATCCCGGGACTGGACTCTTCGGATGGGAGAACAATGAGCAGTTCTTC.

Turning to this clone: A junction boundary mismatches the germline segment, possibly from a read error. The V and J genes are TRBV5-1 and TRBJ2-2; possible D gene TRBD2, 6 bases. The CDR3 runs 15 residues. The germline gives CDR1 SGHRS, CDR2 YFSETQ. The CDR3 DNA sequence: TGCGCCAGCAGCTTAGTTCGGACTAACAGCGGGGAGCTGTTTTTT. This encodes CASSLVRTNSGELFF.

DNA for the CDR3: TGTGCCAGCAGCCCTTTCTCGACGGGGAACACTGAAGCTTTCTTT. The encoded protein is CASSPFSTGNTEAFF. The rearrangement links TRBV7-9 to TRBJ1-1; D is uncertain. Germline V gene lookup returns CDR1 SEHNR and CDR2 FQNEAQ (reference sequence). Trimming took 5 bases from V and 1 from J, leaving 14 bases between them. The CDR3 runs to 15 residues.

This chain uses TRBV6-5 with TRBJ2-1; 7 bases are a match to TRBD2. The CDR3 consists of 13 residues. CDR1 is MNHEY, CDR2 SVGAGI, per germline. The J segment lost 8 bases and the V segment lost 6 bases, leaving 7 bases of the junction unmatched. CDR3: CASSLGGFHEQFF. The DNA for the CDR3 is TGTGCCAGCAGCCTCGGGGGGTTTCATGAGCAGTTCTTC.

Here the CDR3 DNA reads TGCGCCAGCAGGTCAGACCAAGAGACCCAGTACTTC. Protein product: CASRSDQETQYF. The J gene is TRBJ2-5, the V gene TRBV5-1; D gene ambiguous. In germline, CDR1 is SGHRS, CDR2 YFSETQ. This CDR3 spans 12 amino acids. The V and J ends lost 5 bases and 0 bases respectively, with 5 bases between them. The full variable domain, in which reference TRBV5-1 and TRBJ2-5 provide the parts outside the CDR3, is KAGVTQTPRYLIKTRGQQVTLSCSPISGHRSVSWYQQTPGQGLQFLFEYFSETQRNKGNFPGRFSGRQFSNSRSEMNVSTLELGDSALYLCASRSDQETQYFGPGTRLLVL.

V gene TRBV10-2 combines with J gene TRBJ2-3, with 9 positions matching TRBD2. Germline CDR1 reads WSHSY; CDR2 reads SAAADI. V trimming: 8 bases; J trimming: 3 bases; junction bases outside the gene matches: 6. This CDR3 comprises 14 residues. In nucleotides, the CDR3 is TGCGCCAGCTCCGGACTAGCGTTTACAGATACGCAGTATTTT. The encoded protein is CASSGLAFTDTQYF.

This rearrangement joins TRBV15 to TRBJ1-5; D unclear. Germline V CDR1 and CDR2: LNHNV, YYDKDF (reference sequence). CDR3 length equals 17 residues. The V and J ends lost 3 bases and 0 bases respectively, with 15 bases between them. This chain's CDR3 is CATSSIPRAVSNQPQHF. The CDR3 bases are TGTGCCACCAGCAGCATCCCGCGGGCGGTTAGCAATCAGCCCCAGCATTTT.

This CDR3 reads CASSLYQVAYEQYF. In DNA, the CDR3 is TGCGCCAGCAGCTTGTATCAGGTCGCCTACGAGCAGTACTTC. This chain links TRBV5-1 with TRBJ2-7, with no clear D. The CDR3 runs to 14 residues. Trimming stripped 1 base from V and 2 bases from J, with 10 bases between. The germline V gene has CDR1 SGHRS and CDR2 YFSETQ.

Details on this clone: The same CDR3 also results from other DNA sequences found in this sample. This chain's CDR3 is CASSVSGRETQYF. CDR3 coding DNA: TGTGCCAGCAGCGTAAGCGGGAGAGAGACCCAGTACTTC. The genes are TRBV9 and TRBJ2-5; 8 positions match TRBD2. J gave up 4 bases and V 1 base, and 0 bases lay outside the gene matches. Germline V gene sequence: CDR1 SGDLS, CDR2 YYNGEE. The CDR3 extends over 13 amino acids.

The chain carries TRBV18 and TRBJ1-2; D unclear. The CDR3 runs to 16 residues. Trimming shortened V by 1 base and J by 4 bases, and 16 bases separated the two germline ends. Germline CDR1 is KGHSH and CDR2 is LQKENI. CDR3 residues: CASSPQGRSTIYGYTF. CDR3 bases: TGTGCCAGCTCACCACAGGGTCGATCGACCATCTATGGCTACACCTTC.

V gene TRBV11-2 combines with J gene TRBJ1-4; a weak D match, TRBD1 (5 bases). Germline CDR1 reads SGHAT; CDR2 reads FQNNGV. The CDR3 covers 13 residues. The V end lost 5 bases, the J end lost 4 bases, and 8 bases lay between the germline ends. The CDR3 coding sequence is TGTGCCAGCAGCCTAAGGGGTAATGAAAAACTGTTTTTT. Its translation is CASSLRGNEKLFF. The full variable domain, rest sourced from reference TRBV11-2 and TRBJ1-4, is EAGVAQSPRYKIIEKRQSVAFWCNPISGHATLYWYQQILGQGPKLLIQFQNNGVVDDSQLPKDRFSAERLKGVDSTLKIQPAKLEDSAVYLCASSLRGNEKLFFGSGTQLSVL.

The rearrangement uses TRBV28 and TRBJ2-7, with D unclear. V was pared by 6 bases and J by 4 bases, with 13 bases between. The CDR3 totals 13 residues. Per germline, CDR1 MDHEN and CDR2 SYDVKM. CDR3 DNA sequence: TGTGCCAGCAGACCGGATGGTCCGTACGAGCAGTACTTC. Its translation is CASRPDGPYEQYF.

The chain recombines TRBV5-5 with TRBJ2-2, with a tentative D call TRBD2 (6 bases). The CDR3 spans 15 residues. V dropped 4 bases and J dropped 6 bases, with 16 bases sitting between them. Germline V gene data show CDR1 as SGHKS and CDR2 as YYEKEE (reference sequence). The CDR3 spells CASSPGTLWAGELFF. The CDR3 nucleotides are TGTGCCAGCAGCCCTGGGACTCTGTGGGCCGGGGAGCTGTTTTTT.

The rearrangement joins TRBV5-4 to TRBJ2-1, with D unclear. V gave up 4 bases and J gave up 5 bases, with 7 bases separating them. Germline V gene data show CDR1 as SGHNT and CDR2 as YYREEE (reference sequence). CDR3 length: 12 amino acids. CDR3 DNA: TGTGCCAGCAGCGACAAGGACAATGAGCAGTTCTTC. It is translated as CASSDKDNEQFF.